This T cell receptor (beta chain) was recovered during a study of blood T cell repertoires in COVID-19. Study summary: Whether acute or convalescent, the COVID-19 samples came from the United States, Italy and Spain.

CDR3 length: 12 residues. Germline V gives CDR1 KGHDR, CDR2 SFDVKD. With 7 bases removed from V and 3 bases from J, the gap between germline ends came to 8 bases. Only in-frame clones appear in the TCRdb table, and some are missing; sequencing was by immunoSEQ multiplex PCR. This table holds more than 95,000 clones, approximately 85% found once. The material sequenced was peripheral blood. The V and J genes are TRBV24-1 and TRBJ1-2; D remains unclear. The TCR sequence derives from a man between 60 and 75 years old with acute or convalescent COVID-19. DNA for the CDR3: TGTGCCACCAGGAGGAATTACTATGGCTACACCTTC. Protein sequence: CATRRNYYGYTF.